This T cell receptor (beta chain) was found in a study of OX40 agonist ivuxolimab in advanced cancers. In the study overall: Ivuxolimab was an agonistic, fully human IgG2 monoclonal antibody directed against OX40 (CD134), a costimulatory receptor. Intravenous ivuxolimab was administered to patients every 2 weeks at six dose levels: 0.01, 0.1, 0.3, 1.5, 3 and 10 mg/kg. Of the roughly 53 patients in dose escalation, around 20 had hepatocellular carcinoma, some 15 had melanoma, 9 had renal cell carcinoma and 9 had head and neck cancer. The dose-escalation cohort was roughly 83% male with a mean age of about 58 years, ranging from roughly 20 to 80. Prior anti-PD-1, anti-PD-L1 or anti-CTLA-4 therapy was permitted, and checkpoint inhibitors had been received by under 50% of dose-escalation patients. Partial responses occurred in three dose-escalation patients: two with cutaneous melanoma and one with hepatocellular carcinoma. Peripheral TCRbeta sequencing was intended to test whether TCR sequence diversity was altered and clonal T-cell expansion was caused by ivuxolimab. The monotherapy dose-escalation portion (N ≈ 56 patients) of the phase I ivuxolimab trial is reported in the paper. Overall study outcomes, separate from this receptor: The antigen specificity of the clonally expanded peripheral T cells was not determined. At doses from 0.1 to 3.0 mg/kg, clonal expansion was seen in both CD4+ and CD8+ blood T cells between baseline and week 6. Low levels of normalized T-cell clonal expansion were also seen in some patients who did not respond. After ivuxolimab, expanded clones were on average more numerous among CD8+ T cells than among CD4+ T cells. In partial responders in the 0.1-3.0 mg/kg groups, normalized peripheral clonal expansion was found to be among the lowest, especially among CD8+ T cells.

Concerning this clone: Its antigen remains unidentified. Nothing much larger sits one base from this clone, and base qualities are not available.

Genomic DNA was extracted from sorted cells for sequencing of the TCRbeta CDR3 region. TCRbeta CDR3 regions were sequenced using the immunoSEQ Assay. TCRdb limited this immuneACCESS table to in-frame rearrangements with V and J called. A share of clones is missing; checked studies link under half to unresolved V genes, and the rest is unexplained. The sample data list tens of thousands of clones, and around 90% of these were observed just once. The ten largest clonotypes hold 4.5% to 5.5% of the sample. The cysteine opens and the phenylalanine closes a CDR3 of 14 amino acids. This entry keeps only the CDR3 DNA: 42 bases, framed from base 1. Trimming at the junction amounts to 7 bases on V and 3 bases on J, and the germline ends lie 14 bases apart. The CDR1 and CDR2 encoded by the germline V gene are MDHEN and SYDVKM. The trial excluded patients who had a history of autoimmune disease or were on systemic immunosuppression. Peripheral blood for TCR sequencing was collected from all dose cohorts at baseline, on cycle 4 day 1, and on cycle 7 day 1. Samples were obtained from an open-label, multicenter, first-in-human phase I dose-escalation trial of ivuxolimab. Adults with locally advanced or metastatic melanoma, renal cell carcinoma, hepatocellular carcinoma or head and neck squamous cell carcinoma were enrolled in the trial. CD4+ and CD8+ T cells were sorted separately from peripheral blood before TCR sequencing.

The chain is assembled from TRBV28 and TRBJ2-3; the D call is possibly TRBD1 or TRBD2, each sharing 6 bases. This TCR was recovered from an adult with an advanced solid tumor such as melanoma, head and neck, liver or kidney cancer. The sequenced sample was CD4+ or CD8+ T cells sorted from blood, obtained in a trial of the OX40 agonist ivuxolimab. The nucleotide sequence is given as TGTGCCAGCAAGGGGGGAAGGGTGACAGATACGCAGTATTTT. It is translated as CASKGGRVTDTQYF.